This section outlines one T cell receptor (beta chain) sequence together with its context. The CDR3 runs 11 residues. With 2 bases removed from V and 6 bases from J, the gap between germline ends came to 4 bases. Germline assignment: CDR1 GTSNPN and CDR2 SVGIG (reference sequence). This record comes from a study of blood T cell repertoires in COVID-19. Libraries were prepared by immunoSEQ multiplex PCR; TCRdb keeps only in-frame clonotypes and omits some of them. Seen here are around 270,000 clones, around 89% observed once, and the top ten hold more than 0.75%. What was sequenced was peripheral blood. The chain is built from TRBV30 and TRBJ2-2; D is ambiguous. The sequence was collected from a man younger than 45 with acute or convalescent COVID-19. The CDR3 spells CAWSYSGELFF. As DNA, the CDR3 is TGTGCCTGGAGTTACTCCGGGGAGCTGTTTTTT.